This T cell receptor beta chain was sequenced in a study of T cell changes during pregnancy in multiple sclerosis. In germline, CDR1 is SGHAT, CDR2 FQNNGV. CDR3 length: 14 residues. Trimming stripped 1 base from V and 5 bases from J, with 11 bases between. This clone was detected once. Produced via immunoSEQ multiplex PCR; TCRdb's table is partial and in-frame only. The sample has roughly 87,000 clones, roughly nine tenths seen once. Sequenced here: PBMCs, sampled in the first trimester of pregnancy. The receptor was derived from a female donor in good health, serving as a control in a pregnancy study. Some clones in this sample may be carry-over from other donors' samples. J is TRBJ1-1 and V is TRBV11-2; possibly TRBD1 for D (6 bases). CDR3 DNA: TGTGCCAGCAGCTTAGGGTTCCAGGGGACTGAAGCTTTCTTT. Translation gives CASSLGFQGTEAFF.